Included here is one T cell receptor (beta chain) sequence, with context. No antigen is known for it. No per-base quality is available; no much larger clone lies one base away. CDR1 and CDR2, looked up from the germline V gene, are SGHTA and FQGNSA. V trim: 1 base; J trim: 4 bases; unmatched bases: 2. Taken from cysteine to phenylalanine, the CDR3 has 16 residues. Of the read, only the CDR3 DNA is kept; its 48 bases are in frame from base 1. The immunoSEQ Assay, a bias-controlled multiplex PCR, was used to amplify TCRbeta CDR3 regions from genomic DNA. In the source study's methods: Within the assay, amplification of reference gene primers was used to estimate how many nucleated cells each sample contained. To quantify the absolute abundance of each unique TCRbeta CDR3 rearrangement, sequence reads were collapsed and filtered. For each sample, productive Simpson clonality was calculated by taking the square root of Simpson's diversity index across productive rearrangements. Sourced from immuneACCESS, this table was stored by TCRdb with only in-frame sequences that have V and J called. A share of the clones is absent; for the studies checked, an unresolved V gene accounts for under half, and the remainder has no known explanation. The V and J calls and clone size come from that table; D and trimming were worked out from the DNA. The sample profile shows hundreds of thousands of clones; 75% to 90% of them were found once. Roughly 1.1% of the sample is in the top ten clones.

The data stem from a study of blood T cell repertoires in COVID-19 (dated by TCRdb to about 2020). Regarding the study in general: Samples from collaborators originated in the United States, Italy and Spain and spanned both the acute and convalescent phases of COVID-19. The repertoires were released in a freely available public database intended as a resource for research on the immune response to SARS-CoV-2. The samples were drawn from two sources: the first 160 participants of the ongoing ImmuneRACE study, and 1,254 subjects contributed by 6 global collaborators. The dataset comprised deeply sampled blood TCRbeta repertoires from subjects exposed to, actively infected with, or recovered from COVID-19. The material from the prospective study consisted of cDNA or gDNA derived from T cells, B-cell-depleted T cells, or PBMCs. HLA class I and class II types, where available, came from metadata supplied by the sample provider rather than from assay-based typing. A de-identified subject ID, COVID-19 status, age in years and sex were almost always included in the sample metadata. Overall results and qualifications from the work: Clinical and demographic metadata were provided uncurated, with the amount varying by source and participant.

Enrolling through a virtual design, the prospective study's participants ranged in age from roughly 18 to 95 years and lived across about two dozen United States geographic areas. In the prospective study, cohorts were assigned on the basis of participant-reported clinical history obtained from a screening survey and a study questionnaire. Recovered participants in ImmuneRACE Cohort 3 were defined by two consecutive negative NP/OP PCR tests, clearance by a healthcare professional, or resolution of symptoms. In the prospective study, mobile phlebotomists collected whole blood, serum and a nasopharyngeal or oropharyngeal swab from each participant. Additional blood draws and questionnaires over an approximately two-month period could optionally be provided by prospective study participants. Blood samples from the prospective study were shipped frozen or at room temperature prior to DNA extraction.

The rearranged segments are TRBV7-2 and TRBJ2-5; 14 central bases correspond to TRBD2. Sequencing was carried out using PBMCs or T cells enriched from blood (not recorded which). The sequence was collected from a man aged 30 to 45 who had recovered from COVID-19. The nucleotide sequence is given as TGTGCCAGCAGCTTAGGACTAGCGGGAGGGCGAGAGACCCAGTACTTC. Protein translation: CASSLGLAGGRETQYF.